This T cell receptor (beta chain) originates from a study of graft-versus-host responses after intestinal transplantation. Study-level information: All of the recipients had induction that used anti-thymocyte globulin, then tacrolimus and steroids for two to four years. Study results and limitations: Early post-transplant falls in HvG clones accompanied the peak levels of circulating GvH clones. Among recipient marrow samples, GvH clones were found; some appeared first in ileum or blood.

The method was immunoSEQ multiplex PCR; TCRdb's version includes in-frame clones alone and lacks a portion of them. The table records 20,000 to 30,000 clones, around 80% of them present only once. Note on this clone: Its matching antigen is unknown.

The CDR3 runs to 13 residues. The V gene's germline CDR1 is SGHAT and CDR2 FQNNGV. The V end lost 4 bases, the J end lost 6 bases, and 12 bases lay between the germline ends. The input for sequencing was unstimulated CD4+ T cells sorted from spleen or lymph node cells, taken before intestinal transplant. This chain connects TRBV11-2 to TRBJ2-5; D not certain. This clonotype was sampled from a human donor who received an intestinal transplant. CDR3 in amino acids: CASSSGLEQTQYF. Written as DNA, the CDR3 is TGTGCCAGCAGCTCGGGCCTCGAACAGACCCAGTACTTC.